Below, one TCR beta chain is given with its context. This clonotype showed up just a few times. It lacks a known antigen. No base qualities exist here, and no much larger clone lies one base off it. The entry originates in a study of vaccination and CD4 T cells after COVID-19 (dated by TCRdb to between 2021 and 2023). In terms of the full investigation: SARS-CoV-2 positivity had been established in the convalescent patients by nasal swab PCR, and mild disease was recorded in some 10 of these patients and severe disease in one. The cultures were stimulated with overlapping spike peptide pools from SARS-CoV-2 and from the common cold coronaviruses HCoV-NL63, HCoV-OC43 and HCoV-229E. The spike-specific CD4+ TCR repertoire was compared before and after mRNA vaccination in over nine COVID-19 convalescent patients and 4 infection-naive healthy vaccine recipients. Post-COVID blood samples were collected from convalescent patients a median of approximately 100 days after diagnosis, with a range of roughly 30 to 161 days. Post-vaccine blood samples were obtained a median of about 70 days after the second vaccine dose, with a range of about 12 to 241 days. Control cultures used a CEFX viral epitope pool as positive control, an HIV-1 Nef peptide pool as negative control, or no peptide. Each participant got two doses of either the Pfizer-BioNTech BNT162b2 vaccine (n=8) or the Moderna mRNA-1273 vaccine (n=2). Six males and four females were included in the convalescent cohort, with two Hispanic individuals, seven Caucasians, two Asians and one multiracial person represented. The paper as a whole reports these results and caveats: Of the vaccine-specific clones found in convalescent patients, nearly all (304 of 307) were mono-reactive for SARS-CoV-2 spike instead of being cross-reactive with common cold coronaviruses. Relatively few convalescent patients were included in the study, and early timepoints after natural infection were not analyzed. In convalescent patients, a median around 84% of post-vaccine SARS-CoV-2-reactive clones were detected only after vaccination, and vaccine-specific priming was suggested by this finding. Although the median number of SARS-CoV-2-reactive clonotypes went up from roughly 22 after infection to 38 after vaccination, the increase was not significant.

Libraries were prepared through PCR. At the Johns Hopkins FTIC core, DNA from the cultured CD4+ T cells underwent TCR sequencing with the Oncomine TCR Beta short-read assay. The QIAamp micro DNA kit was used to extract genomic DNA from the cultured CD4+ T cells. The Oncomine TCR Beta libraries from cultured CD4+ T cells were pooled using unique dual indexes and then sequenced on an Illumina iSeq 100. The authors' pipeline ran thus. Non-productive sequences were removed, and CDR3s not starting with C, not ending with F or W, or shorter than 7 amino acids were discarded. The MANAFEST web application identified antigen-specific clonotypes by comparing peptide-stimulated wells against reference wells and other culture wells. To be called positive, a clone needed an FDR below 0.05, an odds ratio above 5, and a productive frequency above 0.1% in at least two of three replicate wells. Clonotypes that were significantly expanded in both SARS-CoV-2 spike wells and at least one common cold coronavirus spike condition were defined as cross-reactive. Levenshtein distances (stringdist) and unrooted phylogenetic trees (ape) in R version 3.6.1 were used to assess CDR3 homology. In-frame beta chains were kept once TCRdb had trimmed the public reads at Q25 with fastp and called clones with MiXCR. CDR3 protein sequences are deduplicated, and each keeps its most common genes and DNA. None of the V and J calls come from the authors' own analysis; TCRdb made them. Here the sample has some 7,600 distinct CDR3 sequences; 45% to 65% occur a single time. The ten largest make up 35% to 55% of the sample.

Per the germline V gene (reference sequence), MNHEY is the CDR1 and SMNVEV is the CDR2. The trim is 6 bases for V and 0 bases for J, with a gap of 12 bases between the germline ends. Including cysteine and phenylalanine, the CDR3 has 15 amino acids. Only the CDR3 region is kept as DNA, spanning 45 bases read in frame from base 1. The sample's treatment or condition label is to be understood as: approximately 10-day PBMC culture with coronavirus spike peptide pools or control peptides (ViraFEST assay). To expand antigen-specific T cells with peptide pools and then pick out the expanded clonotypes through TCR sequencing, the study relied on the ViraFEST assay. The positive SARS-CoV-2 PCR tests of the convalescent patients were dated from March to December 2020, before the Alpha, Beta and Delta variants emerged in the United States. Each well held roughly 2 million PBMCs cultured in IMDM containing roughly 5% human AB serum and roughly 10 IU/ml IL-2, with 8.5 to 10 ug/ml peptide pools added. Half of the culture medium was replaced with fresh IL-2-containing medium on days 3 and 7. Once the cells had been in culture for ten to eleven days, the EasySep CD4+ T cell isolation kit was used to isolate CD4+ T cells by negative selection. Ficoll-Paque Plus gradient centrifugation was used to isolate PBMCs from whole blood, and the isolated PBMCs were then either used fresh or cryopreserved at -140C. Triplicate wells were generally used for each culture condition.

Sequencing was performed on CD4+ T cells from blood, cultured in vitro. The rearranged segments are TRBV27 and TRBJ1-3, and possibly TRBD1, on 5 matching bases. The sequence came from a human donor who had recovered from COVID-19. The DNA is as follows: TGTGCCAGCAGAACTACAGGCGCCTCTGGAAACACCATATATTTT. This sequence encodes CASRTTGASGNTIYF.